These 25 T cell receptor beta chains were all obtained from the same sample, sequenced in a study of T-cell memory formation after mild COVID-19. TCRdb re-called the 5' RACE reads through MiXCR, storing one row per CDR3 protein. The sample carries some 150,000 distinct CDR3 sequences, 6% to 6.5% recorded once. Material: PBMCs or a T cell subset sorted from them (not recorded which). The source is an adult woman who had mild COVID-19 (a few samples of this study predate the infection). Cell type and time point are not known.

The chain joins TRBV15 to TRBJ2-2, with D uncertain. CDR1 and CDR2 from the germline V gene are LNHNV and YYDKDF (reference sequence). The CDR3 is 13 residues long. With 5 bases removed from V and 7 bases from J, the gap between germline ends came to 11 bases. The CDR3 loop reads CATSPYPNGELFF. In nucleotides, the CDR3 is TGTGCCACCAGCCCCTATCCGAACGGGGAGCTGTTTTTT. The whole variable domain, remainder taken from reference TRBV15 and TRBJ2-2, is DAMVIQNPRYQVTQFGKPVTLSCSQTLNHNVMYWYQQKSSQAPKLLFHYYDKDFNNEADTPDNFQSRRPNTSFCFLDIRSPGLGDTAMYLCATSPYPNGELFFGEGSRLTVL.

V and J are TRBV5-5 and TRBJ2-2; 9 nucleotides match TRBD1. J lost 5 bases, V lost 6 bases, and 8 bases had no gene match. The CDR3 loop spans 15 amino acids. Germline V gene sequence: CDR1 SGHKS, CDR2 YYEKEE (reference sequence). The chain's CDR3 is CASIVGQGRTGELFF. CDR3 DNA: TGTGCCAGCATCGTTGGACAGGGGAGGACCGGGGAGCTGTTTTTT.

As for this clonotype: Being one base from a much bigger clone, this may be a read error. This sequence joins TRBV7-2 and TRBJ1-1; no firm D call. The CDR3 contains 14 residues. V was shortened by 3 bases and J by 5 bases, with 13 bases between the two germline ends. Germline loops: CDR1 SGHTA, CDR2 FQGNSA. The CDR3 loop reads CASSFGPGETEAFF. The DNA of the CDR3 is TGTGCCAGCAGCTTCGGACCGGGAGAGACTGAAGCTTTCTTT. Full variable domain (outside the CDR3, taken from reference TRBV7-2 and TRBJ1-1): GAGVSQSPSNKVTEKGKDVELRCDPISGHTALYWYRQSLGQGLEFLIYFQGNSAPDKSGLPSDRFSAERTGGSVSTLTIQRTQQEDSAVYLCASSFGPGETEAFFGQGTRLTVV.

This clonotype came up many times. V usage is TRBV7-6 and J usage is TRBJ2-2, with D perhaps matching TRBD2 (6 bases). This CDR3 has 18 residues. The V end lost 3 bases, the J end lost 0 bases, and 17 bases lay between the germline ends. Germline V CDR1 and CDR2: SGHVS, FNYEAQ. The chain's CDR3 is CASSFLAGYGSNTGELFF. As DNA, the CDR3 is TGTGCCAGCAGCTTTCTTGCGGGGTACGGTTCGAACACCGGGGAGCTGTTTTTT.

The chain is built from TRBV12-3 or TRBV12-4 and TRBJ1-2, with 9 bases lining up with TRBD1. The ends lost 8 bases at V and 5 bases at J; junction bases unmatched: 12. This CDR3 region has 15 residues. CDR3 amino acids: CASGTNRGLVYGYTF. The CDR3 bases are TGTGCCAGCGGAACCAACAGGGGGCTGGTGTATGGCTACACCTTC.

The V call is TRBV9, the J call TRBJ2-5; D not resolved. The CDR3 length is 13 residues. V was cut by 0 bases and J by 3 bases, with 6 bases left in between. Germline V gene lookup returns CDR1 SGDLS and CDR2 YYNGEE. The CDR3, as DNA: TGTGCCAGCAGCGTAGGGGCCGAAGAGACCCAGTACTTC. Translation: CASSVGAEETQYF.

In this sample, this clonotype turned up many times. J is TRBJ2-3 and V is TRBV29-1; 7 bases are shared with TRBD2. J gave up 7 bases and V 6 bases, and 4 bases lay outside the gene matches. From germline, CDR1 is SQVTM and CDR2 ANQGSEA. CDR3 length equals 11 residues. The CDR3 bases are TGCAGCGTCCGCGGGGGAAATACGCAGTATTTT. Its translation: CSVRGGNTQYF.

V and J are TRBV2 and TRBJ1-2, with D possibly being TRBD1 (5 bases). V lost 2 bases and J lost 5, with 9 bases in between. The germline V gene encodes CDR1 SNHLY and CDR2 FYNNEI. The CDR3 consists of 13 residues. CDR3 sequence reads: CASSETGAYGYTF. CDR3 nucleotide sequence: TGTGCCAGCAGTGAAACCGGGGCTTATGGCTACACCTTC.

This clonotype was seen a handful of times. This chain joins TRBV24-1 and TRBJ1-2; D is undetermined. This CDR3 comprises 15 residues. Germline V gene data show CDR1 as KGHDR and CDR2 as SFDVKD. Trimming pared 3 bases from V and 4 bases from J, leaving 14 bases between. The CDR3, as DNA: TGTGCCACCAGTGATCCCGGCGGGCAAGGCTATGGCTACACCTTC. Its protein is CATSDPGGQGYGYTF.

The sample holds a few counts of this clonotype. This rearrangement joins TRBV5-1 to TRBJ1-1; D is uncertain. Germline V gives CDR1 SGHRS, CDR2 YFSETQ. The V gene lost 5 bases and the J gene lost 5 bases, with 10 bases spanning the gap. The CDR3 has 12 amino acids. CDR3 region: CASSSGGTEAFF. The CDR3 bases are TGCGCCAGCAGTTCGGGTGGAACTGAAGCTTTCTTT.

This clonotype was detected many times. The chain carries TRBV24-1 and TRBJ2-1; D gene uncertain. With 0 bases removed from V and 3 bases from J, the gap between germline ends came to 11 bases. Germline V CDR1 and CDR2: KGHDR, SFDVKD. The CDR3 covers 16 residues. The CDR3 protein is CATSDLESSLYNEQFF. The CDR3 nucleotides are TGTGCCACCAGTGATTTGGAGAGCAGCCTCTACAATGAGCAGTTCTTC.

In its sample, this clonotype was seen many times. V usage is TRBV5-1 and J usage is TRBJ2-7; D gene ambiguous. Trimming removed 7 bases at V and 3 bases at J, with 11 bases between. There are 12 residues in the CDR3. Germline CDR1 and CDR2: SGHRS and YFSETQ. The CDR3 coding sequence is TGCGCCAGCCGCGACATAGACTACGAGCAGTACTTC. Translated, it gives CASRDIDYEQYF. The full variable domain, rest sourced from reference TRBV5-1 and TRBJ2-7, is KAGVTQTPRYLIKTRGQQVTLSCSPISGHRSVSWYQQTPGQGLQFLFEYFSETQRNKGNFPGRFSGRQFSNSRSEMNVSTLELGDSALYLCASRDIDYEQYFGPGTRLTVT.

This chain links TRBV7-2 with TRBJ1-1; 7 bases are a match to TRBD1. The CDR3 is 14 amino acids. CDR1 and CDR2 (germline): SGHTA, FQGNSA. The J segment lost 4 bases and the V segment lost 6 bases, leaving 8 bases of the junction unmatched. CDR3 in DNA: TGTGCCAGCAGTCTAAACAGGGGTCTCACTGAAGCTTTCTTT. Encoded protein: CASSLNRGLTEAFF.

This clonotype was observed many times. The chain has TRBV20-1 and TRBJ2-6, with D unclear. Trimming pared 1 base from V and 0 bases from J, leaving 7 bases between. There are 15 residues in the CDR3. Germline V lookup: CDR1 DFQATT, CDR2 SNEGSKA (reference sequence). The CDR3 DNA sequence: TGCAGTGCTAGAGTATTAGGCTCTGGGGCCAACGTCCTGACTTTC. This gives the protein CSARVLGSGANVLTF.

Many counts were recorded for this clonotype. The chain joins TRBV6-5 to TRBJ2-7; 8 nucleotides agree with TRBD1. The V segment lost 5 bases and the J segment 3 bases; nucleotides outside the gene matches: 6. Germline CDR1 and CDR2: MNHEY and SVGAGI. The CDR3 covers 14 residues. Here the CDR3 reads CASSRTGRGYEQYF. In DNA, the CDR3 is TGTGCCAGCAGTCGGACAGGGAGAGGCTACGAGCAGTACTTC.

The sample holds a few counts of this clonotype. This CDR3 is CSVGGRASYEQFF. The CDR3 nucleotides read TGCAGCGTTGGCGGGAGGGCCTCTTATGAGCAGTTCTTC. The V call is TRBV29-1, the J call TRBJ2-1, with 9 bases matching TRBD2. V dropped 4 bases and J dropped 8; count of bases not matched to a gene: 6. This CDR3 contains 13 residues. The germline V gene has CDR1 SQVTM and CDR2 ANQGSEA.

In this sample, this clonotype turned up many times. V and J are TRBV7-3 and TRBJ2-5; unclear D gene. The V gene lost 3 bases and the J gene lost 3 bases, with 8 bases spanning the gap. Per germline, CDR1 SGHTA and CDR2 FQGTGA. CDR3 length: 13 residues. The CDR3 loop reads CASSFLAKETQYF. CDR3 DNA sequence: TGTGCCAGCAGCTTTCTGGCTAAAGAGACCCAGTACTTC.

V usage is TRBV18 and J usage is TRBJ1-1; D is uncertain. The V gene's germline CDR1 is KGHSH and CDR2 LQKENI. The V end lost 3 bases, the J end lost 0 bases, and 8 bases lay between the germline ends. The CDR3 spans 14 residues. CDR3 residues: CASSPEVMNTEAFF. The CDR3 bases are TGTGCCAGCTCACCGGAGGTTATGAACACTGAAGCTTTCTTT.

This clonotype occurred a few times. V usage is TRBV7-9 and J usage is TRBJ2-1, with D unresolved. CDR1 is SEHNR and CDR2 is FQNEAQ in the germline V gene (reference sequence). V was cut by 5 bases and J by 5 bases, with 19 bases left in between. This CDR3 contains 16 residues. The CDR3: CASSPGKPPINNEQFF. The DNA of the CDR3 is TGTGCCAGCAGCCCCGGCAAGCCACCCATTAACAATGAGCAGTTCTTC.

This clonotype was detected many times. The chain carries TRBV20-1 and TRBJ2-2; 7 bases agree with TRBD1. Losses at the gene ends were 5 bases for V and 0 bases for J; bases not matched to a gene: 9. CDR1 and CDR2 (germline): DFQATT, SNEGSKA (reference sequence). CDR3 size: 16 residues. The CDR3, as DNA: TGCAGTGCTCGAACAGGGGCCGGTCCGAACACCGGGGAGCTGTTTTTT. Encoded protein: CSARTGAGPNTGELFF.

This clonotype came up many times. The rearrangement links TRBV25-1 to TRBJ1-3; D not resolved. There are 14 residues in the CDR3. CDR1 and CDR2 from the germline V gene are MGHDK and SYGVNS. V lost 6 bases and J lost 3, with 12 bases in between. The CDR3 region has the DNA TGTGCCAGCAGCTCACTAACTGGTGGAAACACCATATATTTT. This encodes CASSSLTGGNTIYF.

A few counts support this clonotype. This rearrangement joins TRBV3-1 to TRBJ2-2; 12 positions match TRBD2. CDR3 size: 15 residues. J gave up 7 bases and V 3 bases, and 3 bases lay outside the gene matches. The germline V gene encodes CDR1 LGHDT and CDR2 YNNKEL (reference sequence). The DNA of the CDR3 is TGTGCCAGCAGCCAGGGACTAGCGGGTAACGGGGAGCTGTTTTTT. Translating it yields CASSQGLAGNGELFF.

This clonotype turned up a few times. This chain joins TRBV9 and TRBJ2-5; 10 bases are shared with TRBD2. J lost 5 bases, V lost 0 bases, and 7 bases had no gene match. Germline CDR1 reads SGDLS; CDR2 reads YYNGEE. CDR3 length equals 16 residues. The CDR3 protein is CASSVEASGSRETQYF. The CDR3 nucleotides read TGTGCCAGCAGCGTAGAGGCTAGCGGGAGCCGGGAGACCCAGTACTTC.

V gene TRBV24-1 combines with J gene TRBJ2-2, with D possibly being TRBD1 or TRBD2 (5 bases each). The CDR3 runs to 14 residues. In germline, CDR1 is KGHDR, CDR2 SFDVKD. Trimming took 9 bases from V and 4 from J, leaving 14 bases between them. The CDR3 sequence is CATSGASLTGELFF. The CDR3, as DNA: TGTGCCACCTCCGGGGCCAGCCTCACCGGGGAGCTGTTTTTT.

CDR3 sequence reads: CASSSRGLSSGANVLTF. DNA of the CDR3: TGTGCCAGCAGCTCCCGCGGATTAAGCTCTGGGGCCAACGTCCTGACTTTC. V gene TRBV5-5 combines with J gene TRBJ2-6; no definite D call. Germline values: CDR1 SGHKS, CDR2 YYEKEE (reference sequence). Trimming took 3 bases from V and 0 from J, leaving 13 bases between them. The CDR3 runs to 17 residues.